Sequencing of this TCR beta chain was carried out in a study of T cell repertoires and HLA-DP antigens. Whole-study results and caveats: Against one allele, clones undetected before culture averaged roughly 38%; against the other, roughly 50%.

Sequenced by immunoSEQ multiplex PCR; TCRdb stores in-frame clones only, minus some. The sample lists approximately 100,000 clones, roughly nine tenths seen once, with about 1.7% in the top ten. Notes on this clone: As yet, its antigen is unknown.

The V gene end was trimmed by 1 base and the J gene end by 7 bases; junction bases not matched to a gene: 13. Germline CDR1 reads SEHNR; CDR2 reads FQNEAQ (reference sequence). This CDR3 spans 18 amino acids. Sequenced: CD4+ T cells from PBMCs. The TCR was taken from a man aged 50 or older in good health and CMV-seronegative. The chain uses TRBV7-9 and TRBJ1-6; 7 bases line up with TRBD1. The CDR3 DNA reads as TGTGCCAGCAGCTTAGGACAGGGAGTGGGCCTGGAGAATTCACCCCTCCACTTT. Amino acids: CASSLGQGVGLENSPLHF. Based on the CDR3 plus reference TRBV7-9 and TRBJ1-6, the full variable domain is DTGVSQNPRHKITKRGQNVTFRCDPISEHNRLYWYRQTLGQGPEFLTYFQNEAQLEKSRLLSDRFSAERPKGSFSTLEIQRTEQGDSAMYLCASSLGQGVGLENSPLHFGNGTRLTVT.